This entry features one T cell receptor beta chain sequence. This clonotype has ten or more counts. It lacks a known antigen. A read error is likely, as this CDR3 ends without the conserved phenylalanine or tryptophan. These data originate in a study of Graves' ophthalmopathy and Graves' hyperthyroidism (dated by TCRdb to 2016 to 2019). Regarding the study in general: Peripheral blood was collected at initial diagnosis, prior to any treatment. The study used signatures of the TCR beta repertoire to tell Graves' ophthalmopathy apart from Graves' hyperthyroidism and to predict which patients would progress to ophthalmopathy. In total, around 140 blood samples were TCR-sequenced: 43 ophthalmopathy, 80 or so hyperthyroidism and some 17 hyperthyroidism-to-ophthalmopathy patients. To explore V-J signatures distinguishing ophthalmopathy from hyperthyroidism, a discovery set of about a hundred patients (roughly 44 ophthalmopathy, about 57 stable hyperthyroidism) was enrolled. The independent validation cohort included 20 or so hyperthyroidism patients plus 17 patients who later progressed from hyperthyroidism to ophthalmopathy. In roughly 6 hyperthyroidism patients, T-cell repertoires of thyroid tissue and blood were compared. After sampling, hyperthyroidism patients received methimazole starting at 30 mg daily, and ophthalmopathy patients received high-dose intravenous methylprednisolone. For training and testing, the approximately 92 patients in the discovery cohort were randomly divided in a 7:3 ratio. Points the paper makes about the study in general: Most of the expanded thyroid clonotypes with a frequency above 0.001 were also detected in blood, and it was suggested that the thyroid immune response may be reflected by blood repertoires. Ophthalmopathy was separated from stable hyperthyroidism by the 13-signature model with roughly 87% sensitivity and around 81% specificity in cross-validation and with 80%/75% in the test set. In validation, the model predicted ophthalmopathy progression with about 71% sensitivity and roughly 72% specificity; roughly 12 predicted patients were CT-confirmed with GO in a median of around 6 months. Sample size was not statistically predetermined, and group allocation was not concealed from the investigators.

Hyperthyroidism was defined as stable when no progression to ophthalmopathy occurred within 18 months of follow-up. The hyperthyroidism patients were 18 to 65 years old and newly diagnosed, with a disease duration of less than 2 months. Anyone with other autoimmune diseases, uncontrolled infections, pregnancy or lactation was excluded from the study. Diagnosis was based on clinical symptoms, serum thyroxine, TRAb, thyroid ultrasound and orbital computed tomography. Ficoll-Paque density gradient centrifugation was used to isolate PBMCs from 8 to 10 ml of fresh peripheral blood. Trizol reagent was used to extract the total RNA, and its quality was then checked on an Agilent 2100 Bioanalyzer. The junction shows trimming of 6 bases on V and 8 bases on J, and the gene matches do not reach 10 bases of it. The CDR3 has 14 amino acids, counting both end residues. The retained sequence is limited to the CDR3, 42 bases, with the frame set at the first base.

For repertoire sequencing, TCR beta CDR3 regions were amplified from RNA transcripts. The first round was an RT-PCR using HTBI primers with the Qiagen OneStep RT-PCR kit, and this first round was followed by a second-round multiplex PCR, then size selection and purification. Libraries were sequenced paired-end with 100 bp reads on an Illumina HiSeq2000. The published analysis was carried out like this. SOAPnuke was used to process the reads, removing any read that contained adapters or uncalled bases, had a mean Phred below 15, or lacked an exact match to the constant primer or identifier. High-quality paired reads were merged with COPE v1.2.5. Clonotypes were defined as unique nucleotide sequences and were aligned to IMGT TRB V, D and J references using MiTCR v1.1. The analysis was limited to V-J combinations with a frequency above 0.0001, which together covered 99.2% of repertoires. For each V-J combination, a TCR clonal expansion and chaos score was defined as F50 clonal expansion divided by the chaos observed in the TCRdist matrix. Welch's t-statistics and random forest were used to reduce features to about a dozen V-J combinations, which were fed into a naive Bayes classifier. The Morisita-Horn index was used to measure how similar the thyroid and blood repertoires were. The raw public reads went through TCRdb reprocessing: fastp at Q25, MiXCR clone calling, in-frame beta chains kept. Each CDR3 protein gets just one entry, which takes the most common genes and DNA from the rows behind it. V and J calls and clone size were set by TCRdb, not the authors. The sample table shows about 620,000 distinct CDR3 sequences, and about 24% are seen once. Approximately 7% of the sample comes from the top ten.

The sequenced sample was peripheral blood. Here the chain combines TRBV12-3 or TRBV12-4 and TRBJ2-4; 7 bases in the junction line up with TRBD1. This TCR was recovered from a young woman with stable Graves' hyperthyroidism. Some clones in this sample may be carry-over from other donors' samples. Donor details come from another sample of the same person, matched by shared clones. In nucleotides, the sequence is TGTGCCAGCAGCGAGACAGGGATTTTAGACATTCAGTACCTC. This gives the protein CASSETGILDIQYL.